This T cell receptor beta chain derives from a study of human CD8 memory T cell subsets. General study findings and limits: Precursor exhausted and stem-like memory T cell repertoires shared minimal overlap.

It was UMI-labeled 5' RACE by which the TCR beta libraries were made. TCRdb reanalysed the 5' RACE reads using MiXCR and keeps one entry per CDR3 protein. The sample gives more than 6,000 distinct CDR3 sequences, about 3.9% of which show up once; 36% is in the top ten. Between the trimmed V and J ends, which lost 9 bases and 2 bases, there was a span of 14 bases. Germline V gene data show CDR1 as MNHEY and CDR2 as SMNVEV (reference sequence). The CDR3 is made up of 13 amino acids. This clonotype was seen only a few times. The antigen remains undetermined. Healthy-donor buffy coats yielded the PBMC. The rearrangement links TRBV27 to TRBJ2-7; D might be TRBD1 or TRBD2, each matching 5 bases. Input material: CD8+ T cells from PBMCs. This receptor was identified in a human donor in good health. The CDR3 nucleotides read TGTGCCAGTAGCGTCCAGGGAACCTACGAGCAGTACTTC. Protein sequence: CASSVQGTYEQYF.